Listed here is a single T cell receptor beta chain. Its specificity is not known. The germline V gene encodes CDR1 SGHAT and CDR2 FQNNGV. Trimming took 5 bases from V and 7 from J; bases not matched to a gene: 7. The CDR3 runs 16 residues. This entry is derived from a study of a mutant IDH1 vaccine in newly diagnosed glioma. At the level of the study: Those enrolled had earlier been treated with radiotherapy, temozolomide, or both, mostly both. Study observations and caveats: Pseudoprogression appeared independent of alterations in top peripheral clonotypes. Immune responses induced by vaccination arose in around 93% of the patients.

The protocol was immunoSEQ multiplex PCR, while the TCRdb copy is restricted to in-frame clones and leaves out a portion. The sample includes approximately 100,000 clones, around 90% of them seen just once. Time point here: baseline, week 1 (first vaccination visit). The treatment: pre-vaccination baseline after standard-of-care therapy. Astrocytomas found in donors were new, WHO grade 3 or 4, IDH1-mutant and ATRX-lost. The chain carries TRBV11-2 and TRBJ2-1; TRBD2 matches 14 bases. This clonotype was sampled from a woman in her forties or fifties with glioma. The sequences come from PBMCs, collected from a glioma patient treated with radiotherapy, temozolomide or both. DNA for the CDR3: TGTGCCAGCAGCCAACCGGGACTAGCGGGAGTTAATGAGCAGTTCTTC. Its translation is CASSQPGLAGVNEQFF.